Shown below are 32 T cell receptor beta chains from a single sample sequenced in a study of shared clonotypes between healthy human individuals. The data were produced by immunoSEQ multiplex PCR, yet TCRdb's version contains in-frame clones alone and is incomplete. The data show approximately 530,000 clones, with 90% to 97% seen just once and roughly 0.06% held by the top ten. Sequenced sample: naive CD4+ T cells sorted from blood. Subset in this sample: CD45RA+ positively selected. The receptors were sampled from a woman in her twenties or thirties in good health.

CDR3 nucleotide sequence: TGTGCCTGGAGTTTAGGTAGGGTAGCGGGTTACAATGAGCAGTTCTTC. This translates into CAWSLGRVAGYNEQFF. This chain uses TRBV30 with TRBJ2-1, with TRBD2 identical over 7 bases. The ends lost 2 bases at V and 4 bases at J; junction bases unmatched: 11. Germline loops: CDR1 GTSNPN, CDR2 SVGIG (reference sequence). The CDR3 loop spans 16 amino acids.

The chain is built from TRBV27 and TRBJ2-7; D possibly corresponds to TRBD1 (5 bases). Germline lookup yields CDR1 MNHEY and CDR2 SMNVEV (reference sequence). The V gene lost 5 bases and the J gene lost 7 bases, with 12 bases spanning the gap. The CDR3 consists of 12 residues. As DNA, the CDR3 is TGTGCCAGCAGTGAATTAGGGGTAGAGCAGTACTTC. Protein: CASSELGVEQYF.

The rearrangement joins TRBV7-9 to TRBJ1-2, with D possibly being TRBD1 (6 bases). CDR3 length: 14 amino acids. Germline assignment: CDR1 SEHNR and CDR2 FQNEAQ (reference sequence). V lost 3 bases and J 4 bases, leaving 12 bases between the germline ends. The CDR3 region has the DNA TGTGCCAGCAGCTTCCAGACAGGCATCTATGGCTACACCTTC. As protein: CASSFQTGIYGYTF. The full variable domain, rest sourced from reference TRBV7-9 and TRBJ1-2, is DTGVSQNPRHKITKRGQNVTFRCDPISEHNRLYWYRQTLGQGPEFLTYFQNEAQLEKSRLLSDRFSAERPKGSFSTLEIQRTEQGDSAMYLCASSFQTGIYGYTFGSGTRLTVV.

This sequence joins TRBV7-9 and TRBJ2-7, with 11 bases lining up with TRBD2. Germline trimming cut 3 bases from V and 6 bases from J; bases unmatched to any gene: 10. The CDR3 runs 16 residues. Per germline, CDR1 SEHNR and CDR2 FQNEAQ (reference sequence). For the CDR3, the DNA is TGTGCCAGCAGCTTGTCCGAACTAGCGGGAGTTGTCGAGCAGTACTTC. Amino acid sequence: CASSLSELAGVVEQYF.

The CDR3 nucleotides are TGCGCCAGCAGCTTGGCTCCAGGGACTAGGGGGGATACGCAGTATTTT. Its translation: CASSLAPGTRGDTQYF. This chain connects TRBV5-1 to TRBJ2-3; 8 bases are shared with TRBD2. There are 16 residues in the CDR3. Losses at the gene ends were 0 bases for V and 6 bases for J; bases not matched to a gene: 9. CDR1 SGHRS and CDR2 YFSETQ come from the germline V gene.

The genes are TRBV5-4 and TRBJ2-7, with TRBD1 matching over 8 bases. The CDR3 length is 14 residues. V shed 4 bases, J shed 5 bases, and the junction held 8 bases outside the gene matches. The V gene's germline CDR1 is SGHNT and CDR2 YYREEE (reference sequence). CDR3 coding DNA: TGTGCCAGCAGCCTCAGGACAGGGTCTCACGAGCAGTACTTC. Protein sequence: CASSLRTGSHEQYF.

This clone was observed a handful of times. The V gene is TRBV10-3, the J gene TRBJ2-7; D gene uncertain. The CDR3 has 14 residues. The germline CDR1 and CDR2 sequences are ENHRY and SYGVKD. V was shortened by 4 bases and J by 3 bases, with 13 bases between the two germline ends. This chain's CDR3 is CAISGLENHYEQYF. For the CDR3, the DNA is TGTGCCATCAGTGGCCTAGAGAATCACTACGAGCAGTACTTC.

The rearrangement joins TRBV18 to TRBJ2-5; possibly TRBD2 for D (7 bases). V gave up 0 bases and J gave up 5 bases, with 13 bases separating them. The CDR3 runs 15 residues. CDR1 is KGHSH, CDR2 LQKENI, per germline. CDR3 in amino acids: CASSPPRGLGETQYF. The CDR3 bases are TGTGCCAGCTCACCACCGCGGGGGCTCGGGGAGACCCAGTACTTC.

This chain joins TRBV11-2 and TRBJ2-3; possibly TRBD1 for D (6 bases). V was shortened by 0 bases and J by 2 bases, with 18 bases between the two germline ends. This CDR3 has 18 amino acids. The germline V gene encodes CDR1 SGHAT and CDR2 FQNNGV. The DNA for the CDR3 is TGTGCCAGCAGCTTAGAGGTCACGAGGGGGAAGGCCACAGATACGCAGTATTTT. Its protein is CASSLEVTRGKATDTQYF.

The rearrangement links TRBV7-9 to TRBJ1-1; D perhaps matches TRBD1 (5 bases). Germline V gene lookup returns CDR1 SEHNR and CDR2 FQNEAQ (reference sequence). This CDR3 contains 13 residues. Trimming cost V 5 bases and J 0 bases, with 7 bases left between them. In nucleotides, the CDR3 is TGTGCCAGCAGCGACAGAATGAACACTGAAGCTTTCTTT. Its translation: CASSDRMNTEAFF.

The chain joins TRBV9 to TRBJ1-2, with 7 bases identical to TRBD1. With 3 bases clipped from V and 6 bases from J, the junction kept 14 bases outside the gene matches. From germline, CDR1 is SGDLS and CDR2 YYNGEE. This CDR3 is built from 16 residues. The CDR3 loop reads CASSARPGSGGNGYTF. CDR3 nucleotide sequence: TGTGCCAGCAGCGCCCGGCCGGGATCAGGGGGTAATGGCTACACCTTC.

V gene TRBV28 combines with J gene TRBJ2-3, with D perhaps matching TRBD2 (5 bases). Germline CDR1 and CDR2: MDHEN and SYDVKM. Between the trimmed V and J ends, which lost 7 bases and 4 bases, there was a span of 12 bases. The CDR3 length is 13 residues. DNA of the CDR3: TGTGCCAGCATTAAGTTCGGGGCAGATACGCAGTATTTT. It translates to CASIKFGADTQYF.

CDR3 nucleotides: TGTGCCAGTGACCTCGCCGGGACAGGGGTCGAAAAACTGTTTTTT. Translation: CASDLAGTGVEKLFF. The chain is built from TRBV19 and TRBJ1-4; the match to TRBD1 covers 10 bases. Germline-derived CDR1 and CDR2 are LNHDA and SQIVND (reference sequence). This CDR3 has 15 amino acids. The ends lost 8 bases at V and 8 bases at J; junction bases unmatched: 11. The full variable domain, in which reference TRBV19 and TRBJ1-4 provide the parts outside the CDR3, is DGGITQSPKYLFRKEGQNVTLSCEQNLNHDAMYWYRQDPGQGLRLIYYSQIVNDFQKGDIAEGYSVSREKKESFPLTVTSAQKNPTAFYLCASDLAGTGVEKLFFGSGTQLSVL.

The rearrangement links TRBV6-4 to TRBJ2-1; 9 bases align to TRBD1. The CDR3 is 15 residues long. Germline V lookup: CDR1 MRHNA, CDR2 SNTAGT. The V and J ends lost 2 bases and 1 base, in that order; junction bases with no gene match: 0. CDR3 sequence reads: CASSDGTGSYNEQFF. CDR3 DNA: TGTGCCAGCAGTGACGGGACAGGGTCCTACAATGAGCAGTTCTTC.

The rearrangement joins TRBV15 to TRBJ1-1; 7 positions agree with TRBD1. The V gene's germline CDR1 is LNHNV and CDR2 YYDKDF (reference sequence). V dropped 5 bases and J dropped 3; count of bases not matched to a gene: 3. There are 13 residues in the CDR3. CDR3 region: CATSPDRDTEAFF. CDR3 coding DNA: TGTGCCACCAGCCCTGACAGGGACACTGAAGCTTTCTTT.

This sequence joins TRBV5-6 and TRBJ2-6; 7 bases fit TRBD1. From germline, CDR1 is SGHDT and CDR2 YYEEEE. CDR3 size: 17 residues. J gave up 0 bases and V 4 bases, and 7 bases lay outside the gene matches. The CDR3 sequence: CASSEQGPDSGANVLTF. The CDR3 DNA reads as TGTGCCAGCAGCGAACAGGGGCCTGACTCTGGGGCCAACGTCCTGACTTTC.

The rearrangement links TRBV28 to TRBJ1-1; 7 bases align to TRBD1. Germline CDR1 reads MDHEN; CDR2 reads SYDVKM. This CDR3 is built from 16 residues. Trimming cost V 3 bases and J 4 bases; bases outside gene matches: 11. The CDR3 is CASSFYPQGGSTEAFF. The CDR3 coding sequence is TGTGCCAGCAGTTTCTACCCGCAGGGGGGATCCACTGAAGCTTTCTTT.

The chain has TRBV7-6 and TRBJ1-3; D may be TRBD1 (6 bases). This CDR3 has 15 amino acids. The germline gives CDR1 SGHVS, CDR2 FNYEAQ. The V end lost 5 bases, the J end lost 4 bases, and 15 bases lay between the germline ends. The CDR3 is CASSISTGIGNTIYF. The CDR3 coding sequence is TGTGCCAGCAGCATTAGCACAGGGATAGGAAACACCATATATTTT.

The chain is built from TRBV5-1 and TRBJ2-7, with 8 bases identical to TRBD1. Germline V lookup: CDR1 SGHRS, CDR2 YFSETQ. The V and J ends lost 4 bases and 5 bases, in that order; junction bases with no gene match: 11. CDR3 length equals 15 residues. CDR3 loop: CASSGRQGKWDEQYF. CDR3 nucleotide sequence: TGCGCCAGCAGCGGAAGACAGGGGAAATGGGACGAGCAGTACTTC.

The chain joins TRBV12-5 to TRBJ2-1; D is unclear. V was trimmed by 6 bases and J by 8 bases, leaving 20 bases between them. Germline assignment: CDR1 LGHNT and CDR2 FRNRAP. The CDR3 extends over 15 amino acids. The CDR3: CASGQTKRAVDEQFF. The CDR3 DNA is TGTGCTAGTGGCCAGACCAAAAGAGCCGTAGATGAGCAGTTCTTC.

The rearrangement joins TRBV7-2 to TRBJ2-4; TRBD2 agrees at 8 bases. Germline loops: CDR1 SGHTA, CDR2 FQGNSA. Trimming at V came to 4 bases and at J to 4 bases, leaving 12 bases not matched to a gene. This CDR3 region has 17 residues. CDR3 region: CASSSLFGSGEKNIQYF. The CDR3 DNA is TGTGCCAGCAGCTCCCTATTTGGTAGCGGGGAAAAAAACATTCAGTACTTC.

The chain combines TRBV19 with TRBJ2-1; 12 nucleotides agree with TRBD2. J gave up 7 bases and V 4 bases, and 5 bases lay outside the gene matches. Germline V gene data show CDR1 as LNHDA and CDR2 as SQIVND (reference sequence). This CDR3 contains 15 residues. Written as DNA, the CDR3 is TGTGCCAGTAGTACCAAACTAGCGGGGGGAAATGAGCAGTTCTTC. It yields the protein CASSTKLAGGNEQFF.

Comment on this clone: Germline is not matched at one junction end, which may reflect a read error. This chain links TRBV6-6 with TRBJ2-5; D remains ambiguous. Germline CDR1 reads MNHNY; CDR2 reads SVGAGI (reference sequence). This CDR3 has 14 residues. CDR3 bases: TGTGCCAGCACCCACGGAACCCAGCGTAGGACCCAATACTTC. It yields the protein CASTHGTQRRTQYF.

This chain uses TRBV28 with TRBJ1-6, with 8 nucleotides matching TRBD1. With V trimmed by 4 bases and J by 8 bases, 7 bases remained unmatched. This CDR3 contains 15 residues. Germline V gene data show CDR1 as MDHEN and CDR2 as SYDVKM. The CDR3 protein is CASSSGQGVDSPLHF. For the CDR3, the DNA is TGTGCCAGCAGTTCCGGACAGGGAGTCGATTCACCCCTCCACTTT.

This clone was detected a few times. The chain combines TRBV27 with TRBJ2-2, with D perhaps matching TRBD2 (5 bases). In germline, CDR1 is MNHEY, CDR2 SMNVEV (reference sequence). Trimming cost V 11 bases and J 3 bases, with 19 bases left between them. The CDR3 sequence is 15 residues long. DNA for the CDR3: TGTGCCCGCCGATCTAGCCCCCGGGACACCGGGGAGCTGTTTTTT. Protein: CARRSSPRDTGELFF.

CDR3 DNA sequence: TGTGCCAGTCGACAGGGAGGGGCCTACGAGCAGTACTTC. It is translated as CASRQGGAYEQYF. The genes are TRBV19 and TRBJ2-7; tentatively, D is TRBD1 or TRBD2 (7 bases each). The germline gives CDR1 LNHDA, CDR2 SQIVND (reference sequence). The CDR3 covers 13 residues. The V end lost 8 bases, the J end lost 2 bases, and 13 bases lay between the germline ends.

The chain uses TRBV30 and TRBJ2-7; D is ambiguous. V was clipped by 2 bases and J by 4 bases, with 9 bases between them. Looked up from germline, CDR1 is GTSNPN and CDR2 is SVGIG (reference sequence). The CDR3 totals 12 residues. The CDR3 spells CAWSLGRYEQYF. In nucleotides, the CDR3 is TGTGCCTGGAGTTTGGGAAGGTACGAGCAGTACTTC.

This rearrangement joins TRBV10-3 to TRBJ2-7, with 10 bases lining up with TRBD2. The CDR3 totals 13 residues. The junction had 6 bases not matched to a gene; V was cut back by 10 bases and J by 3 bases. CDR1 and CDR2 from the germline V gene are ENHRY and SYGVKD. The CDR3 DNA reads TGTGCCACCGCACTAGCGGGAAACTACGAGCAGTACTTC. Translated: CATALAGNYEQYF.

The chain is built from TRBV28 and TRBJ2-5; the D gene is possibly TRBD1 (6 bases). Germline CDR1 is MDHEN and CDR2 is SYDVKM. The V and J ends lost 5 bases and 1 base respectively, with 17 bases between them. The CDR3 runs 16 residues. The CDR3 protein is CASSPGQQSTQETQYF. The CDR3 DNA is TGTGCCAGCAGTCCCGGACAGCAAAGTACCCAAGAGACCCAGTACTTC. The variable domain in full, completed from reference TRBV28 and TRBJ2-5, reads DVKVTQSSRYLVKRTGEKVFLECVQDMDHENMFWYRQDPGLGLRLIYFSYDVKMKEKGDIPEGYSVSREKKERFSLILESASTNQTSMYLCASSPGQQSTQETQYFGPGTRLLVL.

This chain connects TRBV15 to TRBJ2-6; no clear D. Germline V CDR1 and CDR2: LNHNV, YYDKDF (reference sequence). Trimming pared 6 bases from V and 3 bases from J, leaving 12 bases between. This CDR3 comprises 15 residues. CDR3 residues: CATSAAGGGANVLTF. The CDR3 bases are TGTGCCACCAGTGCCGCAGGCGGTGGGGCCAACGTCCTGACTTTC.

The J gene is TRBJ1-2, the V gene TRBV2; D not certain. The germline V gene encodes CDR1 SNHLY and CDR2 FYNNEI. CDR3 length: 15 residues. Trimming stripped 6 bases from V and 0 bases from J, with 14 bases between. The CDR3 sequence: CASRIDLTPNYGYTF. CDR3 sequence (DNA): TGTGCCAGCAGAATCGACCTCACTCCTAACTATGGCTACACCTTC.

The CDR3 reads CASSQGPGQGGTEAFF. In DNA form, the CDR3 reads TGCGCCAGCAGCCAGGGCCCAGGACAGGGAGGGACTGAAGCTTTCTTT. The rearrangement links TRBV4-3 to TRBJ1-1; 8 positions agree with TRBD1. Germline CDR1 is LGHNA and CDR2 is YSLEER. The V gene end was trimmed by 3 bases and the J gene end by 5 bases; junction bases not matched to a gene: 11. This CDR3 spans 16 amino acids.